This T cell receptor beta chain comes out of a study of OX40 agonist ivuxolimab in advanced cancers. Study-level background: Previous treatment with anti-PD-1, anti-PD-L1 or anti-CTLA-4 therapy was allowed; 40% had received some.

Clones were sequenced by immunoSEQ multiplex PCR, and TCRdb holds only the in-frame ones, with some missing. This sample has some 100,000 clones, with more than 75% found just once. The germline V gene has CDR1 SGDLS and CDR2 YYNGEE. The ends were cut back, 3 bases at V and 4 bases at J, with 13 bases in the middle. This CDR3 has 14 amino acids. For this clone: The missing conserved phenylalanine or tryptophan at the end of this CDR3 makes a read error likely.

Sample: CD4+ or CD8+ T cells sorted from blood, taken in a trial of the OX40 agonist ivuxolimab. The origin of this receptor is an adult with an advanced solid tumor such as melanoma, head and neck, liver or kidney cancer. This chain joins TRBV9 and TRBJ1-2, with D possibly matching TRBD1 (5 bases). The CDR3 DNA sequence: TGTGCCAGCAGCGCGGCGTCCAGGGTCTATGGCTACACCCTC. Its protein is CASSAASRVYGYTL.